Listed below are T cell receptor beta chains from one sample, sequenced in a study of T cell changes during pregnancy in multiple sclerosis. The protocol was immunoSEQ multiplex PCR, while the TCRdb copy is restricted to in-frame clones and leaves out a portion. Altogether approximately 42,000 clones are present, 84% being singletons, with the ten largest covering approximately 0.64%. Source: CD4+ T cells from peripheral blood mononuclear cells, taken before pregnancy. The receptors shown here come from a female donor with multiple sclerosis, enrolled in a pregnancy study. Both conserved end residues are part of each CDR3. D genes are given only for firm matches. Clone size is stated in some rows and not others, as once, few, many or a class when expanded.

d_gene: NA; j_gene: TRBJ2-5; abundance: few; v_gene: TRBV6-1; CDR3aa: CATFGLQETQYF; CDR3nt: TGTGCCACCTTCGGACTGCAAGAGACCCAGTACTTC
d_gene: NA; j_gene: TRBJ1-1; abundance: NA; v_gene: TRBV7-3; CDR3aa: CASSPQGNTEAFF; CDR3nt: TGTGCCAGCAGCCCCCAGGGAAACACTGAAGCTTTCTTT
d_gene: NA; j_gene: TRBJ2-7; abundance: NA; v_gene: TRBV10-3; CDR3aa: CAIREGLQGNEQYF; CDR3nt: TGTGCCATCAGGGAGGGATTACAGGGAAACGAGCAGTACTTC
d_gene: NA; j_gene: TRBJ1-5; abundance: NA; v_gene: TRBV11-2; CDR3aa: CASSSLTGTSNQPQHF; CDR3nt: TGTGCCAGCAGCTCCCTTACAGGGACTAGCAATCAGCCCCAGCATTTT
d_gene: NA; j_gene: TRBJ2-7; abundance: NA; v_gene: TRBV7-2; CDR3aa: CASSSGTSYEQYF; CDR3nt: TGTGCCAGCAGCTCCGGGACAAGCTACGAGCAGTACTTC
d_gene: NA; j_gene: TRBJ2-2; abundance: NA; v_gene: TRBV7-6; CDR3aa: CASSFRATGPLSGTGELFF; CDR3nt: TGTGCCAGCAGCTTCAGAGCGACAGGACCTCTTTCGGGCACCGGGGAGCTGTTTTTT
d_gene: NA; j_gene: TRBJ1-1; abundance: NA; v_gene: TRBV7-7; CDR3aa: CASSLALNTEAFF; CDR3nt: TGTGCCAGCAGCTTAGCCCTTAACACTGAAGCTTTCTTT
d_gene: NA; j_gene: TRBJ1-2; abundance: NA; v_gene: TRBV29-1; CDR3aa: CSVRGRSYGYTF; CDR3nt: TGCAGCGTTCGGGGGAGAAGCTATGGCTACACCTTC
d_gene: TRBD1; j_gene: TRBJ2-5; abundance: NA; v_gene: TRBV5-4; CDR3aa: CASSQQGAGETQYF; CDR3nt: TGTGCCAGCAGCCAACAGGGGGCAGGGGAGACCCAGTACTTC
d_gene: NA; j_gene: TRBJ2-7; abundance: NA; v_gene: TRBV11-3; CDR3aa: CASSSSGGTDEQYF; CDR3nt: TGTGCCAGCAGCTCATCCGGCGGGACGGACGAGCAGTACTTC
d_gene: TRBD2; j_gene: TRBJ2-3; abundance: NA; v_gene: TRBV7-2; CDR3aa: CASSWVAGVSTDTQYF; CDR3nt: TGTGCCAGCAGCTGGGTAGCGGGAGTGTCGACAGATACGCAGTATTTT
d_gene: TRBD1; j_gene: TRBJ1-5; abundance: NA; v_gene: TRBV7-9; CDR3aa: CASSRLTGDGNQPQHF; CDR3nt: TGTGCCAGCAGTAGATTAACAGGGGATGGCAATCAGCCCCAGCATTTT